The next 17 T cell receptor beta chains were all read from a single sample in a study of blood T cells in healthy people across ages. A sample-barcoded 5' primer and a J-beta primer mix were used in a second PCR of roughly 6 to 11 cycles. TCRdb re-analysed the 5' RACE reads in MiXCR, keeping a single row per CDR3 protein. The sample shows around 780,000 distinct CDR3 sequences, more than 25% of them seen only once. The data were also submitted as part of a second study, on T cells of mothers and their children.

The specimen sequenced was blood. The receptors come from a boy aged 5-17 years in good health.

The CDR3 loop reads CASTLQGSTGANVLTF. DNA of the CDR3: TGTGCCAGCACCCTTCAGGGGTCAACTGGGGCCAACGTCCTGACTTTC. The rearrangement uses TRBV3-1 and TRBJ2-6, with D possibly TRBD1 on 6 matching bases. CDR1 LGHDT and CDR2 YNNKEL come from the germline V gene (reference sequence). The CDR3 runs 16 residues. The V and J ends lost 7 bases and 2 bases respectively, with 15 bases between them.

V is TRBV2 and J is TRBJ1-5, with 8 bases lining up with TRBD1. This CDR3 has 16 amino acids. Per the germline V gene, CDR1 is SNHLY and CDR2 is FYNNEI. Germline trimming cut 4 bases from V and 6 bases from J; bases unmatched to any gene: 11. The CDR3 bases are TGTGCCAGCAGTGTAGAAGACAGGGGTGGGCCTCAGCCCCAGCATTTT. Translating gives CASSVEDRGGPQPQHF.

This clonotype was recorded many times. The rearrangement links TRBV29-1 to TRBJ2-5, with TRBD1 identical over 9 bases. V lost 6 bases to trimming and J lost 5 bases; unmatched junction nucleotides: 7. Germline V gene sequence: CDR1 SQVTM, CDR2 ANQGSEA. The CDR3 is 13 amino acids. The CDR3 coding sequence is TGCAGCGTCTTACAGGGGGCGAGTGAGACCCAGTACTTC. Its translation: CSVLQGASETQYF. Full variable domain (remainder filled in from reference TRBV29-1 and TRBJ2-5): SAVISQKPSRDICQRGTSLTIQCQVDSQVTMMFWYRQQPGQSLTLIATANQGSEATYESGFVIDKFPISRPNLTFSTLTVSNMSPEDSSIYLCSVLQGASETQYFGPGTRLLVL.

This clonotype has just one count. The rearrangement joins TRBV7-8 to TRBJ1-4; D may be TRBD1 (5 bases). The CDR3 is made up of 15 amino acids. The V end lost 1 base, the J end lost 7 bases, and 13 bases lay between the germline ends. Germline values: CDR1 SGHVS, CDR2 FQNEAQ. The CDR3 loop reads CASSLDDSGGEKLFF. CDR3 DNA: TGTGCCAGCAGCTTAGATGACAGCGGGGGTGAAAAACTGTTTTTT. The full variable domain, completed using reference TRBV7-8 and TRBJ1-4, is GAGVSQSPRYKVAKRGQDVALRCDPISGHVSLFWYQQALGQGPEFLTYFQNEAQLDKSGLPSDRFFAERPEGSVSTLKIQRTQQEDSAVYLCASSLDDSGGEKLFFGSGTQLSVL.

A few counts support this clonotype. This chain links TRBV20-1 with TRBJ1-2; TRBD1 is a possible D gene (5 bases). The CDR3 extends over 14 amino acids. Germline V CDR1 and CDR2: DFQATT, SNEGSKA (reference sequence). V was trimmed by 5 bases and J by 5 bases, leaving 18 bases between them. The CDR3 region is CSAEAPGWRYGYTF. The CDR3 nucleotides are TGCAGTGCTGAGGCCCCAGGGTGGAGGTATGGCTACACCTTC.

This sequence joins TRBV7-8 and TRBJ1-4; D gene unclear. The germline V gene encodes CDR1 SGHVS and CDR2 FQNEAQ. The CDR3 is made up of 15 amino acids. V was pared by 1 base and J by 2 bases, with 8 bases between. The CDR3 spells CASSLGLGTNEKLFF. Here the CDR3 DNA reads TGTGCCAGCAGCTTAGGACTCGGGACTAATGAAAAACTGTTTTTT.

The chain recombines TRBV5-1 with TRBJ2-5, with a weak D call TRBD1 (5 bases). V was shortened by 2 bases and J by 2 bases, with 10 bases between the two germline ends. The CDR3 contains 14 residues. CDR1 is SGHRS and CDR2 is YFSETQ in the germline V gene. CDR3 DNA: TGCGCCAGCAGCTTCAGGGATCCTCAAGAGACCCAGTACTTC. Translating it yields CASSFRDPQETQYF.

The CDR3 sequence: CASSLAPRTESIGYTF. The CDR3 DNA is TGTGCCAGCAGCTTAGCGCCTAGGACGGAGTCCATCGGCTACACCTTC. The V call is TRBV7-2, the J call TRBJ1-2; D not resolved. This CDR3 region has 16 residues. Germline V gene lookup returns CDR1 SGHTA and CDR2 FQGNSA. The V end lost 0 bases, the J end lost 8 bases, and 19 bases lay between the germline ends. The full variable domain, in which reference TRBV7-2 and TRBJ1-2 provide the parts outside the CDR3, is GAGVSQSPSNKVTEKGKDVELRCDPISGHTALYWYRQSLGQGLEFLIYFQGNSAPDKSGLPSDRFSAERTGGSVSTLTIQRTQQEDSAVYLCASSLAPRTESIGYTFGSGTRLTVV.

This chain links TRBV30 with TRBJ1-2; 10 bases are shared with TRBD1. V shed 4 bases, J shed 8 bases, and the junction held 13 bases outside the gene matches. Per germline, CDR1 GTSNPN and CDR2 SVGIG (reference sequence). The CDR3 is 15 residues long. CDR3 sequence reads: CAWIQDRGRFQGYTF. In DNA, the CDR3 is TGTGCCTGGATCCAGGACAGGGGGAGATTCCAGGGCTACACCTTC.

The chain carries TRBV6-1 and TRBJ2-5, with 8 bases lining up with TRBD2. Matching the DNA end better, TRBJ2-7 makes the J call doubtful. The CDR3 totals 15 residues. The germline CDR1 and CDR2 sequences are MNHNS and SASEGT. The CDR3 DNA reads as TGTGCCAGCAGTGAAGCCGTTAGCGGGGTCTACGAGCAGTACTTC. Translation: CASSEAVSGVYEQYF.

The sample holds a few counts of this clonotype. V gene TRBV15 combines with J gene TRBJ1-5; D is possibly TRBD1 (5 bases). V lost 6 bases and J 3 bases, leaving 6 bases between the germline ends. Germline V gene lookup returns CDR1 LNHNV and CDR2 YYDKDF (reference sequence). The CDR3 length is 12 residues. In DNA, the CDR3 is TGTGCCACCAGGGACACCAATCAGCCCCAGCATTTT. Translated, it gives CATRDTNQPQHF.

This clonotype occurred a few times. The V gene is TRBV12-3 or TRBV12-4, the J gene TRBJ1-6; 9 positions agree with TRBD1. This CDR3 comprises 15 residues. The V and J ends lost 3 bases and 7 bases, in that order; junction bases with no gene match: 4. The CDR3 sequence is CASSLRDRANSPLHF. DNA of the CDR3: TGTGCCAGCAGTTTGCGGGACAGGGCGAATTCACCCCTCCACTTT.

The V gene is TRBV20-1, the J gene TRBJ2-7; 7 bases agree with TRBD1. The J call may not be correct, given that the DNA end is closer to TRBJ2-1. The CDR3 consists of 17 residues. Germline-derived CDR1 and CDR2 are DFQATT and SNEGSKA (reference sequence). Written as DNA, the CDR3 is TGCAGTGCTAGAGATTCAAGACGGGACAGTCGGTGGAATGAGCAGTTCTTC. Translation: CSARDSRRDSRWNEQFF.

The rearrangement links TRBV7-2 to TRBJ2-7; tentatively, D is TRBD1 or TRBD2 (5 bases each). This CDR3 has 14 residues. Germline V gene lookup returns CDR1 SGHTA and CDR2 FQGNSA. V was trimmed by 3 bases and J by 6 bases, leaving 15 bases between them. DNA of the CDR3: TGTGCCAGCAGCTTGCCGTGGGGGAATGGCGAGCAGTACTTC. Protein sequence: CASSLPWGNGEQYF.

This chain uses TRBV12-3 or TRBV12-4 with TRBJ1-5; D not certain. Deletions cut 6 bases from V and 0 bases from J, with 12 bases between. The CDR3 is 15 residues long. CDR3 sequence reads: CASRGSMDSNQPQHF. In DNA form, the CDR3 reads TGTGCCAGCAGGGGATCTATGGATAGCAATCAGCCCCAGCATTTT.

As concerns this clonotype: No conserved phenylalanine or tryptophan is present at the end of the CDR3, so a read error is the likely explanation. V usage is TRBV25-1 and J usage is TRBJ2-4; weak D call: TRBD2 (6 bases). Germline V gene data show CDR1 as MGHDK and CDR2 as SYGVNS. The CDR3 sequence is 14 residues long. V lost 2 bases, J lost 4 bases, and 9 bases lay in between. The CDR3 nucleotides read TGTGCCAGCAGTGAAGGGGACTCTAAAAACATTCAGTACTCC. Protein sequence: CASSEGDSKNIQYS.

The chain combines TRBV5-1 with TRBJ2-1; TRBD2 matches 16 bases. This CDR3 contains 17 residues. The J segment lost 5 bases and the V segment lost 4 bases, leaving 6 bases of the junction unmatched. Germline-derived CDR1 and CDR2 are SGHRS and YFSETQ. The CDR3 bases are TGCGCCAGCAGCATTGGCGGGACTAGCGGGGGGGACAATGAGCAGTTCTTC. It yields the protein CASSIGGTSGGDNEQFF.